The 13 T cell receptor beta chains reported below all come from one sample, sequenced in a study of patients and donors after allogeneic stem cell transplantation. Each CDR3 protein is one row after TCRdb ran MiXCR on the RT-PCR reads. The sample records over 150,000 distinct CDR3 sequences, about 29% being singletons. Material for sequencing was blood, either unsorted or a sorted T cell fraction (not recorded which). The receptors were sampled from a human donor who was either an allogeneic HSCT recipient or a stem cell or donor lymphocyte infusion donor (not recorded which). It is not recorded whose cells these are; they may come from a transplant donor.

This clonotype occurred a few times. This chain links TRBV6-4 with TRBJ1-5; no clear D gene. The V gene lost 4 bases and the J gene lost 4 bases, with 8 bases spanning the gap. Per germline, CDR1 MRHNA and CDR2 SNTAGT. The CDR3 length is 13 residues. The CDR3 sequence is CASSAGYNQPQHF. The CDR3 nucleotides read TGTGCCAGCAGTGCGGGTTATAATCAGCCCCAGCATTTT.

The DNA for the CDR3 is TGCAGTGCTAGAGCGGCTCGCGGCGGGGGCTACACCTTC. This gives the protein CSARAARGGGYTF. This sequence joins TRBV20-1 and TRBJ1-2, with D uncertain. The ends were cut back, 1 base at V and 8 bases at J, with 14 bases in the middle. The CDR3 has 13 residues. Germline CDR1 DFQATT, CDR2 SNEGSKA (reference sequence).

This rearrangement joins TRBV4-2 to TRBJ2-7; TRBD1 is a possible D gene (6 bases). This CDR3 contains 15 residues. V lost 2 bases and J lost 4, with 15 bases in between. The germline gives CDR1 LGHNA, CDR2 YNFKEQ. The CDR3 DNA reads TGTGCCAGCAGCCAAAGGACAGCGAGAGGTTACGAGCAGTACTTC. Translating it yields CASSQRTARGYEQYF.

The chain couples TRBV5-1 to TRBJ2-3; D unclear. The germline V gene has CDR1 SGHRS and CDR2 YFSETQ. There are 15 residues in the CDR3. Trimming pared 0 bases from V and 3 bases from J, leaving 11 bases between. The CDR3 protein is CASSLAPPSTDTQYF. In DNA form, the CDR3 reads TGCGCCAGCAGCTTGGCACCCCCCTCTACAGATACGCAGTATTTT.

This chain connects TRBV6-6 to TRBJ1-5, with D possibly TRBD1 on 6 matching bases. CDR1 is MNHNY and CDR2 is SVGAGI in the germline V gene (reference sequence). V dropped 0 bases and J dropped 5 bases, with 11 bases sitting between them. The CDR3 runs to 15 residues. The CDR3 loop is CASSYSAGADQPQHF. CDR3 nucleotides: TGTGCCAGCAGTTACTCGGCAGGGGCGGATCAGCCCCAGCATTTT.

This clonotype appeared a few times. The genes are TRBV10-1 and TRBJ2-7; D may be TRBD1 (6 bases). This CDR3 region has 14 residues. Germline V gene lookup returns CDR1 WNHNN and CDR2 SYGVQD (reference sequence). V dropped 1 base and J dropped 4 bases, with 11 bases sitting between them. The CDR3 DNA reads TGCGCCAGCAGTGAGTGGGACAATGGTTACGAGCAGTACTTC. Its protein product is CASSEWDNGYEQYF.

This clonotype was counted a few times. V usage is TRBV20-1 and J usage is TRBJ2-7, with a possible D match to TRBD1 (6 bases). Looked up from germline, CDR1 is DFQATT and CDR2 is SNEGSKA (reference sequence). The CDR3 totals 15 residues. V was cut by 5 bases and J by 0 bases, with 17 bases left in between. The CDR3 DNA is TGCAGTGCTTTAACGTCCGGGACATCCTCCTACGAGCAGTACTTC. This sequence encodes CSALTSGTSSYEQYF.

This chain joins TRBV28 and TRBJ2-3, with TRBD2 matching 12 bases. This CDR3 is built from 14 residues. J gave up 5 bases and V 5 bases, and 2 bases lay outside the gene matches. Germline V CDR1 and CDR2: MDHEN, SYDVKM. The CDR3 nucleotides read TGTGCCAGCAGTCAACTAGCGGGAGGAGATACGCAGTATTTT. Translation: CASSQLAGGDTQYF.

The CDR3 sequence is CSVQREGVGFF. CDR3 bases: TGCAGCGTTCAGCGGGAGGGGGTAGGATTCTTC. V usage is TRBV29-1 and J usage is TRBJ2-1; 10 bases are a match to TRBD2. Losses at the gene ends were 5 bases for V and 16 bases for J; bases not matched to a gene: 8. The CDR3 runs 11 residues. Germline V lookup: CDR1 SQVTM, CDR2 ANQGSEA.

This clonotype occurred many times. The V call is TRBV5-1, the J call TRBJ1-5; a weak D match, TRBD1 (5 bases). The ends were cut back, 4 bases at V and 4 bases at J, with 9 bases in the middle. CDR1 is SGHRS and CDR2 is YFSETQ in the germline V gene. The CDR3 length is 13 residues. In nucleotides, the CDR3 is TGCGCCAGCAGCGCCTGGGGGAATCAGCCCCAGCATTTT. The encoded protein is CASSAWGNQPQHF.

This clonotype has just a few counts. The V call is TRBV2, the J call TRBJ1-2; D is perhaps TRBD1 (5 bases). CDR1 and CDR2 from the germline V gene are SNHLY and FYNNEI. The V end was cut by 6 bases, the J end by 7 bases, with 12 bases between. The CDR3 consists of 12 residues. The chain's CDR3 is CASRGTGGGYTF. CDR3 DNA: TGTGCCAGCAGGGGGACTGGCGGTGGCTACACCTTC. Filled out from reference TRBV2 and TRBJ1-2, the complete variable domain reads EPEVTQTPSHQVTQMGQEVILRCVPISNHLYFYWYRQILGQKVEFLVSFYNNEISEKSEIFDDQFSVERPDGSNFTLKIRSTKLEDSAMYFCASRGTGGGYTFGSGTRLTVV.

This rearrangement joins TRBV2 to TRBJ2-7, with TRBD1 as a possible D gene (6 bases). CDR3 length: 12 residues. V shed 8 bases and J shed 1 base, with 9 bases lying between them. Germline V gene lookup returns CDR1 SNHLY and CDR2 FYNNEI. The CDR3 bases are TGTGCCAGCTCAGGACAGTCCTACGAGCAGTACTTC. Amino acid sequence: CASSGQSYEQYF.

The J gene is TRBJ2-3, the V gene TRBV9; D may match TRBD1 or TRBD2 (5 bases each). The CDR3 consists of 17 residues. Trimming left V 0 bases short and J 3 bases short, with 17 bases between. Looked up from germline, CDR1 is SGDLS and CDR2 is YYNGEE. The CDR3, as DNA: TGTGCCAGCAGCGTAGCTACACGAGGGGAGAGGACAGATACGCAGTATTTT. It is translated as CASSVATRGERTDTQYF.